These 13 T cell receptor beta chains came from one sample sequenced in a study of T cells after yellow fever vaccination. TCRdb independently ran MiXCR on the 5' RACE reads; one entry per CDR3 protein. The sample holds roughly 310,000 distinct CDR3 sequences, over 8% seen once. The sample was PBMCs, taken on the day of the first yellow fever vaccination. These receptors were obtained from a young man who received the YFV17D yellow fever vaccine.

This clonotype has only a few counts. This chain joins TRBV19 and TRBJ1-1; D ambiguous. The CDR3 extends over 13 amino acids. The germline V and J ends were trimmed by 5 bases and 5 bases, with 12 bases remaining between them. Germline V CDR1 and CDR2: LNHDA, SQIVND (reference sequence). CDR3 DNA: TGTGCCAGTAGTCCCCAGATGGGGACTGAAGCTTTCTTT. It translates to CASSPQMGTEAFF.

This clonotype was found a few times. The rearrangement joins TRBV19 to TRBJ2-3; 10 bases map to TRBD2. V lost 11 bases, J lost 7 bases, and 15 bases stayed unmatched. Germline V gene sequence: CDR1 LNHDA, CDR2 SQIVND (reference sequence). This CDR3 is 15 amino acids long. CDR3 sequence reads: CASRTVAGGPNTQYF. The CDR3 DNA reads TGTGCCTCACGGACGGTAGCGGGAGGCCCCAATACGCAGTATTTT.

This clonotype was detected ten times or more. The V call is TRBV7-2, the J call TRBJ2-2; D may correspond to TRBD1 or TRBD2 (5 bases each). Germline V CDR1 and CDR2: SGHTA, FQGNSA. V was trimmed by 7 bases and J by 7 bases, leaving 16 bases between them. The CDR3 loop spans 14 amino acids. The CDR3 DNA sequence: TGTGCCAGCATCTTGACCCCGAGGGGCGGGGAGCTGTTTTTT. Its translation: CASILTPRGGELFF.

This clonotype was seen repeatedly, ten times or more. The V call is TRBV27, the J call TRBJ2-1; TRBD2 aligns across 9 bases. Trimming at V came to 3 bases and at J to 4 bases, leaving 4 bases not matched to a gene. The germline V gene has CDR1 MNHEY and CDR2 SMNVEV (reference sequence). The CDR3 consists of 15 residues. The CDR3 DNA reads TGTGCCAGCAGTTTTGGCGGGGGGGCATACAATGAGCAGTTCTTC. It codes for CASSFGGGAYNEQFF.

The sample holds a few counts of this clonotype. In DNA, the CDR3 is TGTGCCACCAGTGACTCCGGACAGGGGATGGCCGGGGAGCTGTTTTTT. Translation: CATSDSGQGMAGELFF. The chain uses TRBV24-1 and TRBJ2-2; 9 bases line up with TRBD1. CDR3 length: 16 amino acids. With V trimmed by 4 bases and J by 6 bases, 8 bases remained unmatched. Germline CDR1 KGHDR, CDR2 SFDVKD.

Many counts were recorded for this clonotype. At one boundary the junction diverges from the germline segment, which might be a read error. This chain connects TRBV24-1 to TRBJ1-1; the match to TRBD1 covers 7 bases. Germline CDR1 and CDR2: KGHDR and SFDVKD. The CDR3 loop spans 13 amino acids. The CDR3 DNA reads TGTGCCACCCGTGACAGGGACTACACTGAAGCTTTCTTT. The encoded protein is CATRDRDYTEAFF.

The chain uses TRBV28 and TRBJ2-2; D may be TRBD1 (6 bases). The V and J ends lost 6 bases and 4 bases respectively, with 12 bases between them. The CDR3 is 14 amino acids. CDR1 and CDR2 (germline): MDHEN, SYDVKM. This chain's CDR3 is CASRNTGFTGELFF. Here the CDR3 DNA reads TGTGCCAGCAGAAACACAGGGTTCACCGGGGAGCTGTTTTTT.

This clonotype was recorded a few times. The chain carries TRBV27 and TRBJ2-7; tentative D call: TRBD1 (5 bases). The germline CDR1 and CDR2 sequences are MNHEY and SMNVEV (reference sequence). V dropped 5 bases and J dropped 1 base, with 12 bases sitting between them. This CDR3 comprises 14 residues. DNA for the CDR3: TGTGCCAGCAGTGCGGCCAGGGTTTCCTACGAGCAGTACTTC. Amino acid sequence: CASSAARVSYEQYF.

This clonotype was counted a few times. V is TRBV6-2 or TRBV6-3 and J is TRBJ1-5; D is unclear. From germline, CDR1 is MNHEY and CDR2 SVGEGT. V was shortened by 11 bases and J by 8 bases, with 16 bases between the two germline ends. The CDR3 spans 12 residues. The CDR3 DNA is TGTGCCTCCCGGGCTACCGCGGAGCCCCAGCATTTT. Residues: CASRATAEPQHF.

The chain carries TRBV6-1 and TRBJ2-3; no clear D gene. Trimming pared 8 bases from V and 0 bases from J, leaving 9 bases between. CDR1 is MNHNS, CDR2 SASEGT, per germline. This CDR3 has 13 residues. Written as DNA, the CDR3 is TGTGCCAGCCTTTCCGGTAGCACAGATACGCAGTATTTT. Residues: CASLSGSTDTQYF.

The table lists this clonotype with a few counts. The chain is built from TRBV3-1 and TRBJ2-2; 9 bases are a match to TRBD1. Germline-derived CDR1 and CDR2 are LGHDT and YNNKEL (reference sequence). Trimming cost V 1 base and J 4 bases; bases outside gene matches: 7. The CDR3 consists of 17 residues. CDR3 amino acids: CASSQAPGQGLTGELFF. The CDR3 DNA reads TGTGCCAGCAGCCAAGCCCCGGGACAGGGTCTCACCGGGGAGCTGTTTTTT. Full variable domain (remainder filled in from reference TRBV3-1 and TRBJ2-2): DTAVSQTPKYLVTQMGNDKSIKCEQNLGHDTMYWYKQDSKKFLKIMFSYNNKELIINETVPNRFSPKSPDKAHLNLHINSLELGDSAVYFCASSQAPGQGLTGELFFGEGSRLTVL.

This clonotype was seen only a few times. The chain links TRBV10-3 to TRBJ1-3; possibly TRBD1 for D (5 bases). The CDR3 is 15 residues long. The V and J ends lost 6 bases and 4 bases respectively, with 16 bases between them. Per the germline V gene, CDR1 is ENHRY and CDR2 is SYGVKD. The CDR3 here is CAIRGRPGAGNTIYF. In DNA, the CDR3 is TGTGCCATCAGGGGGCGTCCAGGAGCCGGAAACACCATATATTTT.

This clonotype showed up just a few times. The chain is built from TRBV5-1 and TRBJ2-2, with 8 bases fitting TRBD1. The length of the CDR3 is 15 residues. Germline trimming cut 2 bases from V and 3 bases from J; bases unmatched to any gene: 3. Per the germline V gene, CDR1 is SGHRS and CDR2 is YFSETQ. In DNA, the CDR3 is TGCGCCAGCAGCTTCAGGGGGCTGGACACCGGGGAGCTGTTTTTT. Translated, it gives CASSFRGLDTGELFF.